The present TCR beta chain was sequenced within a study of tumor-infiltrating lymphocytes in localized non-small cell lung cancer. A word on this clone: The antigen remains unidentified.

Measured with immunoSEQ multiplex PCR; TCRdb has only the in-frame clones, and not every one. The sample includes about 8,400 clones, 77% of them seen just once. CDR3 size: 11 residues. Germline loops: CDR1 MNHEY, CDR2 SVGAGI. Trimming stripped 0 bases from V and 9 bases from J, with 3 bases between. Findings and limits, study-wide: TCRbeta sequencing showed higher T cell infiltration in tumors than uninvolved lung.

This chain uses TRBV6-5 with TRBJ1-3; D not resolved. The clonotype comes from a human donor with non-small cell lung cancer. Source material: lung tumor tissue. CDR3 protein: CASSYSGTIYF. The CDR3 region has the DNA TGTGCCAGCAGTTACTCTGGCACCATATATTTT.